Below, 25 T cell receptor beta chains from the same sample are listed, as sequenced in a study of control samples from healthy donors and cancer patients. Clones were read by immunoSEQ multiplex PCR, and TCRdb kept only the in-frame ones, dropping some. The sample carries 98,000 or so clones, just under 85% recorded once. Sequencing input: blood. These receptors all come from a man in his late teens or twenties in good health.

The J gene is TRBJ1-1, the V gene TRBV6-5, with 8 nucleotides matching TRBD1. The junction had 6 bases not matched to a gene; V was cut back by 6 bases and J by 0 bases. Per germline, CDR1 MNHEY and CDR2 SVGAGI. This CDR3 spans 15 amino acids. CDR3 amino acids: CASSTDRGLNTEAFF. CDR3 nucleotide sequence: TGTGCCAGCAGCACCGACAGGGGACTGAACACTGAAGCTTTCTTT.

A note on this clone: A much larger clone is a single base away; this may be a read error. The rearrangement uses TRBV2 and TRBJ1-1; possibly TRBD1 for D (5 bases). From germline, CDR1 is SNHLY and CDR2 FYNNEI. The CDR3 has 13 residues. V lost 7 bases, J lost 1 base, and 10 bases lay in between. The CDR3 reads CASKIQGNTEAFF. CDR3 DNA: TGTGCCAGCAAAATTCAGGGGAACACTGAAGCTTTCTTT.

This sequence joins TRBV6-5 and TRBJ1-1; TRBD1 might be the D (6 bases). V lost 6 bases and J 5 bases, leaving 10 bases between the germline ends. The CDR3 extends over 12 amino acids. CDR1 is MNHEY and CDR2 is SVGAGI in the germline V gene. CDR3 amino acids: CASSTGSTEAFF. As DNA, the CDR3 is TGTGCCAGCAGCACAGGGTCGACTGAAGCTTTCTTT.

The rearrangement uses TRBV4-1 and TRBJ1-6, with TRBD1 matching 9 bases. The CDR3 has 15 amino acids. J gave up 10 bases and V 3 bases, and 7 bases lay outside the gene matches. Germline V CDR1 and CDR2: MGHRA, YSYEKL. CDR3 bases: TGCGCCAGCAGCCAGGGCTGGACAGGGGAATCACCCCTCCACTTT. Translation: CASSQGWTGESPLHF.

This CDR3 reads CSVPYLDRLGATEAFF. CDR3 nucleotide sequence: TGCAGCGTCCCCTACCTTGACAGGCTCGGAGCCACTGAAGCTTTCTTT. V is TRBV29-1 and J is TRBJ1-1; a possible D gene is TRBD1 (6 bases). The CDR3 consists of 16 residues. Germline lookup yields CDR1 SQVTM and CDR2 ANQGSEA. V lost 6 bases, J lost 4 bases, and 24 bases lay in between.

This CDR3 reads CASSLVQGLGTQYF. The CDR3 bases are TGTGCCAGCAGCTTAGTACAGGGACTCGGGACCCAGTACTTC. The V call is TRBV7-8, the J call TRBJ2-5, with D perhaps assigned TRBD1 or TRBD2 (6 bases each). CDR3 length equals 14 residues. From germline, CDR1 is SGHVS and CDR2 FQNEAQ. V lost 1 base, J lost 7 bases, and 13 bases lay in between.

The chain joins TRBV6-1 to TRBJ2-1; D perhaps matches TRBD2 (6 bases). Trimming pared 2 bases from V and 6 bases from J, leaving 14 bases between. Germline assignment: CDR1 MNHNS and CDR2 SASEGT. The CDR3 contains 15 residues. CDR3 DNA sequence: TGTGCCAGCAGTGAATGGGGGGTTCCAGGCAATGAGCAGTTCTTC. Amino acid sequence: CASSEWGVPGNEQFF.

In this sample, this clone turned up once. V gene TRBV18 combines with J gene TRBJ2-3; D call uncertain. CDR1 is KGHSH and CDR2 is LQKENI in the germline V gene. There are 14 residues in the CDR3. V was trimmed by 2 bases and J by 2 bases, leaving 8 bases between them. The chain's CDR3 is CASSPMAVTDTQYF. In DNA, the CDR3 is TGTGCCAGCTCACCAATGGCAGTCACAGATACGCAGTATTTT. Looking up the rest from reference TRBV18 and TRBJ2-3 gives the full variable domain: NAGVMQNPRHLVRRRGQEARLRCSPMKGHSHVYWYRQLPEEGLKFMVYLQKENIIDESGMPKERFSAEFPKEGPSILRIQQVVRGDSAAYFCASSPMAVTDTQYFGPGTRLTVL.

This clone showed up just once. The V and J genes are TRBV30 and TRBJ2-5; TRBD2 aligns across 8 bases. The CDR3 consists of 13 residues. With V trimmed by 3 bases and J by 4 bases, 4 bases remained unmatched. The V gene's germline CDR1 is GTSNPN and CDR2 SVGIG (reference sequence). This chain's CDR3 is CAWSGGAGETQYF. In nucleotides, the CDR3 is TGTGCCTGGAGCGGGGGGGCGGGAGAGACCCAGTACTTC.

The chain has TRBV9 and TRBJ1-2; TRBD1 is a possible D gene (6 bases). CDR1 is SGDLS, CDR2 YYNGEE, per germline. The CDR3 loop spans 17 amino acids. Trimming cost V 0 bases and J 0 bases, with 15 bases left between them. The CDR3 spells CASSVATSAGANYGYTF. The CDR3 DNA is TGTGCCAGCAGCGTAGCTACCTCGGCAGGGGCTAACTATGGCTACACCTTC.

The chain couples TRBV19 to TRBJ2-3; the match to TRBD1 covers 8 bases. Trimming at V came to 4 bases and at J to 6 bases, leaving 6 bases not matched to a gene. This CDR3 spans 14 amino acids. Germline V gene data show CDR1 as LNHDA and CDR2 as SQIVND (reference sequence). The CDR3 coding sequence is TGTGCCAGTAGTAGAGGACAGGGTATGGATACGCAGTATTTT. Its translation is CASSRGQGMDTQYF.

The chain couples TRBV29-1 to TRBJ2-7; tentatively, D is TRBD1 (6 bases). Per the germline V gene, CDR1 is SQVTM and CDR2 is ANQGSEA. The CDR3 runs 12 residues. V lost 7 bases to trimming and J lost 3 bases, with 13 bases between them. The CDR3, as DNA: TGCAGCGCCAGGACAGCGCACTACGAGCAGTACTTC. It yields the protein CSARTAHYEQYF.

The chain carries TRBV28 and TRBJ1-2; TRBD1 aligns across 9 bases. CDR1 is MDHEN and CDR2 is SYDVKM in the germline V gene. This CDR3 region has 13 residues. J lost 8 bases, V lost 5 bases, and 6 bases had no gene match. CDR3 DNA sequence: TGTGCCAGCAGTGCTGGACAGGGGAGCGGCTACACCTTC. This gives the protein CASSAGQGSGYTF.

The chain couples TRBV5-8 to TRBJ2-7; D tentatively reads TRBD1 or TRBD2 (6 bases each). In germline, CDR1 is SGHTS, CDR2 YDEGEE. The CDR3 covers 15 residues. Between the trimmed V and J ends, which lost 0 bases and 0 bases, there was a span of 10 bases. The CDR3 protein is CASSLEGGNSYEQYF. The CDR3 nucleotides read TGTGCCAGCAGCTTGGAAGGGGGGAACTCCTACGAGCAGTACTTC.

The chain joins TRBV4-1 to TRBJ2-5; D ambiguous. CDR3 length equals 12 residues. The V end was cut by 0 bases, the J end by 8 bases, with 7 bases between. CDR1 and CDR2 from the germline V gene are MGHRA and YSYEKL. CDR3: CASSQDLTTQYF. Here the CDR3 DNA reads TGCGCCAGCAGCCAAGATCTGACTACCCAGTACTTC.

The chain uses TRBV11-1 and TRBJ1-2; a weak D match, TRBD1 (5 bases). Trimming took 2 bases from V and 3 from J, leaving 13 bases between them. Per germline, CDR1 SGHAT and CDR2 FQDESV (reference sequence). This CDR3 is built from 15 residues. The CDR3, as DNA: TGTGCCAGCAGCTTAACTCCAGGGACGGACTATGGCTACACCTTC. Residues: CASSLTPGTDYGYTF.

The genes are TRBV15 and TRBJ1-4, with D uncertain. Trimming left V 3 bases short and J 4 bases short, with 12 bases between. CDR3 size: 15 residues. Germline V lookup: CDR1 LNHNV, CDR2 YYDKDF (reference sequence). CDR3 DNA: TGTGCCACCAGCAGCGGCCTAGGTAGTAATGAAAAACTGTTTTTT. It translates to CATSSGLGSNEKLFF.

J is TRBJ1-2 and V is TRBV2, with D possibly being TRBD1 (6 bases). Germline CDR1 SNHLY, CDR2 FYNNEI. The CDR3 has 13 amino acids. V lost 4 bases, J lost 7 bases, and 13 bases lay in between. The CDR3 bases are TGTGCCAGCAGTGCAACAGGGCTCAGTGGCTACACCTTC. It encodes CASSATGLSGYTF.

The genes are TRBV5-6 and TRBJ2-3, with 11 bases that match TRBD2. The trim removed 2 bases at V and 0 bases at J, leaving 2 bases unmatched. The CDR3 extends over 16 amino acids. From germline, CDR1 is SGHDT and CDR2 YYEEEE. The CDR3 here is CASSFTSGGSTDTQYF. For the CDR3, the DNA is TGTGCCAGCAGCTTTACTAGCGGGGGTAGCACAGATACGCAGTATTTT.

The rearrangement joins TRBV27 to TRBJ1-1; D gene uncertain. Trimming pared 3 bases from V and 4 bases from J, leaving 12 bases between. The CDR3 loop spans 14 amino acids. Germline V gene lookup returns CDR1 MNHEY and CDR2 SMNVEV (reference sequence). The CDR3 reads CASSFGGDGTEAFF. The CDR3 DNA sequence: TGTGCCAGCAGTTTTGGCGGAGATGGCACTGAAGCTTTCTTT.

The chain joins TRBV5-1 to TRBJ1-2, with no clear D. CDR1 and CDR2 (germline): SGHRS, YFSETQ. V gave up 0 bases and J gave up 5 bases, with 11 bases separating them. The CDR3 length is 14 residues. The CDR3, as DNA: TGCGCCAGCAGCTTGGGTTACATCGAATATGGCTACACCTTC. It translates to CASSLGYIEYGYTF. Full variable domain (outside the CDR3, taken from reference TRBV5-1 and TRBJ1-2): KAGVTQTPRYLIKTRGQQVTLSCSPISGHRSVSWYQQTPGQGLQFLFEYFSETQRNKGNFPGRFSGRQFSNSRSEMNVSTLELGDSALYLCASSLGYIEYGYTFGSGTRLTVV.

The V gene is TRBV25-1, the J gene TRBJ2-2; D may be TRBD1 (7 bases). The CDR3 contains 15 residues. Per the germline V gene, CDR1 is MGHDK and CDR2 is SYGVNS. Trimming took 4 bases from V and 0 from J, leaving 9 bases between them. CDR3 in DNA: TGTGCCAGCAGTGGCGGGACAGCGAACACCGGGGAGCTGTTTTTT. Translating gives CASSGGTANTGELFF.

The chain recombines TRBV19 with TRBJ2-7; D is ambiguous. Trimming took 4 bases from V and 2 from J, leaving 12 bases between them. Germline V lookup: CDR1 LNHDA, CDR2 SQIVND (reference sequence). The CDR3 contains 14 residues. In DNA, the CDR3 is TGTGCCAGTAGTAACTCCCGGGCTGCCTACGAGCAGTACTTC. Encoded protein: CASSNSRAAYEQYF.

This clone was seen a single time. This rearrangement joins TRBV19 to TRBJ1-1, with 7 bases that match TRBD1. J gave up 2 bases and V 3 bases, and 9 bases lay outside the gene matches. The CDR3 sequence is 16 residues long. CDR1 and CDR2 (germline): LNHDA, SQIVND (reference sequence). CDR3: CASSIKAGQPNTEAFF. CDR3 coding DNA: TGTGCCAGTAGTATCAAGGCGGGACAGCCAAACACTGAAGCTTTCTTT. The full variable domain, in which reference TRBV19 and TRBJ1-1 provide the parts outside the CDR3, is DGGITQSPKYLFRKEGQNVTLSCEQNLNHDAMYWYRQDPGQGLRLIYYSQIVNDFQKGDIAEGYSVSREKKESFPLTVTSAQKNPTAFYLCASSIKAGQPNTEAFFGQGTRLTVV.

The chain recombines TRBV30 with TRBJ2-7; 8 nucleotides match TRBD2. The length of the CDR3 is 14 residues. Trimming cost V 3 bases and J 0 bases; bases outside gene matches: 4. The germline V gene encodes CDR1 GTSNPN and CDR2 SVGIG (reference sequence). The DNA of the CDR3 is TGTGCCTGGAGCCTCGGGGGGGACTCCTACGAGCAGTACTTC. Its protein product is CAWSLGGDSYEQYF.